One T cell receptor (beta chain) is described in this entry. Its binding antigen is unknown. Qualities for individual bases were not recorded, and no much larger clone is one base off. To prepare the library, RT-PCR was applied. Instrument used: Illumina MiSeq. TCRdb's own reprocessing of the public reads used fastp at Q25 and MiXCR and kept productive beta chains. Each CDR3 protein gets just one entry, which takes the most common genes and DNA from the rows behind it. The sample table lists about 680,000 distinct CDR3 sequences, approximately 14% of them with a count of one. The top ten hold roughly 3.6% of the sample. These data are taken from a study (dated by TCRdb to the mid-2010s). Via the germline V gene (reference sequence), CDR1 is SGHNT and CDR2 YYREEE. V lost 0 bases and J lost 8 bases; the stretch between them is 13 bases long. Inclusive of the bounding cysteine and phenylalanine, the CDR3 is 14 residues long. The DNA shown is the 42-base CDR3, in frame from base 1.

The clonotype was recovered from a female donor in good health, serving as a healthy control. Input material: memory CD4+ T cells from blood. The sequence links TRBV5-4 to TRBJ2-3; too little of a D gene remains to name it. The CDR3 region: CASSLAGSPATQYF. The nucleotide sequence is given as TGTGCCAGCAGCTTGGCCGGGTCCCCCGCTACGCAGTATTTT.